This is a list of T cell receptor beta chains from one sample in a study of PD-1 blockade in classical Hodgkin lymphoma. Profiled with immunoSEQ multiplex PCR; TCRdb holds only in-frame clones, not every one. The sample consists of tens of thousands of clones, over 85% of them appearing once. Sequenced input: peripheral blood mononuclear cells (PBMCs). All receptors come from a human donor with classical Hodgkin lymphoma. The CDR3 runs from the conserved cysteine through the conserved F or W. Fields, in order: V gene, J gene, D gene, clone size, CDR3 DNA, CDR3 protein. A D gene is named only where the DNA matches it firmly. For some rows the clone size is stated as once, few or many, or as a class when expanded; others skip it.

TRBV7-8	TRBJ2-4	-	-	TGTGCCAGCAGCTTAGAAGCTAAAGTTCTGGTTAAGTACTTC	CASSLEAKVLVKYF
TRBV4-3	TRBJ2-2	-	-	TGCGCCAGCAGCCAAGATAGTATGCAGAGCGGGGAGCTGTTTTTT	CASSQDSMQSGELFF
TRBV2	TRBJ2-1	TRBD2	-	TGTGCCAGCAGTGCCCAACTAGCGGGAGCCTATGAGCAGTTCTTC	CASSAQLAGAYEQFF
TRBV6-6	TRBJ1-3	-	-	TGTGCCAGCAGTTACTCTGGGCCCGCTGGAAACACCATATATTTT	CASSYSGPAGNTIYF
TRBV30	TRBJ1-1	TRBD1	-	TGTGCCTGGAGTAACCGACAGGGGGATGAAGCTTTCTTT	CAWSNRQGDEAFF
TRBV27	TRBJ2-3	-	-	TGTGCCAGCAGTTTTATTCAGGGACCGCAGTATTTT	CASSFIQGPQYF
TRBV19	TRBJ1-5	TRBD1	-	TGTGCCAGTAGTATTGAGCACGGGACAGGGGACCAGCCCCAGCATTTT	CASSIEHGTGDQPQHF
TRBV29-1	TRBJ1-4	-	-	TGCAGCGTTCTTAGGGGATCTAATGAAAAACTGTTTTTT	CSVLRGSNEKLFF
TRBV11-3	TRBJ1-2	TRBD1	-	TGTGCCAGCAGCTTTGACAGGGGAATGGGCTACACCTTC	CASSFDRGMGYTF
TRBV5-1	TRBJ2-2	-	-	TGCGCCAGCAGCGGACTATTGAACACCGGGGAGCTGTTTTTT	CASSGLLNTGELFF
TRBV7-2	TRBJ2-1	-	-	TGTGCCAGCAGCTTGAACAGTTACAATGAGCAGTTCTTC	CASSLNSYNEQFF
TRBV27	TRBJ1-2	TRBD1	once	TGTGCCAGCGGATGGACAGGGCCGACTTATGGCTACACCTTC	CASGWTGPTYGYTF
TRBV11-2	TRBJ2-3	-	-	TGTGCCAGCAGCTTGTTACCGGGAGTCACAGATACGCAGTATTTT	CASSLLPGVTDTQYF
TRBV28	TRBJ1-5	TRBD1	-	TGTGCCAGCAGTTTGGCCGGGACAGGGGGCGCGGGTCAGCCCCAGCATTTT	CASSLAGTGGAGQPQHF
TRBV29-1	TRBJ1-1	-	-	TGCAGCGTTCTCAAGGTGAACACTGAAGCTTTCTTT	CSVLKVNTEAFF
TRBV5-1	TRBJ2-5	TRBD2	-	TGCGCCAGCAGCTTGGTGACTAGCGGTGAGACCCAGTACTTC	CASSLVTSGETQYF
TRBV18	TRBJ2-3	TRBD1	-	TGTGCCAGCTCACCAACTCGCGGACAGGGCCGGGCAGATACGCAGTATTTT	CASSPTRGQGRADTQYF
TRBV7-8	TRBJ2-1	TRBD2	-	TGTGCCAGCAGCTTCCATGGCGGGACTAGATACAATGAGCAGTTCTTC	CASSFHGGTRYNEQFF
TRBV11-2	TRBJ2-3	-	-	TGTGCCAGCAGCGTTAGGGGGACTAGCACAGATACGCAGTATTTT	CASSVRGTSTDTQYF
TRBV20-1	TRBJ1-1	-	-	TGCAGTGCTAGAATAGAGAGTGGAGCTTTCTTT	CSARIESGAFF
TRBV9	TRBJ1-1	-	-	TGTGCCAGCAGCCCTCGTGGAACCACCACTGAAGCTTTCTTT	CASSPRGTTTEAFF
TRBV10-3	TRBJ1-1	TRBD1	-	TGTGCCACAACTGACAGGGGAGCAATGAACACTGAAGCTTTCTTT	CATTDRGAMNTEAFF
TRBV27	TRBJ1-1	-	-	TGTGCCAGCAGTTCCCGGGACGGGAACACTGAAGCTTTCTTT	CASSSRDGNTEAFF
TRBV27	TRBJ1-4	-	-	TGTGCCAGCAGTCCCCAGAGTGAAAAACTGTTTTTT	CASSPQSEKLFF
TRBV11-3	TRBJ2-7	-	once	TGTGCCAGCAGCTTGGACGGGAGCTCGTTCGGTGAGCAGTACTTC	CASSLDGSSFGEQYF
TRBV14	TRBJ2-5	-	-	TGTGCCAGCAGCATTTTCCAGCGTAAAGGCGCCCAAGAGACCCAGTACTTC	CASSIFQRKGAQETQYF
TRBV4-3	TRBJ1-1	TRBD1	once	TGCGCCAGCAGCCTTTTTTTACAGGGGTCCACTGAAGCTTTCTTT	CASSLFLQGSTEAFF